This T cell receptor (beta chain) was identified during a study of cytomegalovirus exposure and HLA in healthy donors. V lost 4 bases, J lost 1 base, and 14 bases lay in between. This CDR3 is built from 15 residues. CDR1 and CDR2 (germline): SGHAT, FQNNGV. Study outcomes and limitations: TRBV6-2, TRBV6-3 and some other V segments were excluded as indistinguishable. Based on reports, TCR beta sequences accurately predicted HLA-A and HLA-B alleles for most subjects. A later analysis linked a missense DCLRE1C variant to TCR beta V- and J-gene trimming.

This clone has a handful of counts. What it binds is not known. The PCR used 60 Vbeta and 13 Jbeta primers. Libraries were prepared by immunoSEQ multiplex PCR; TCRdb keeps only in-frame clonotypes and omits some of them. Among about 120,000 clones listed, around 63% were seen once. Sequenced sample: PBMCs. The TCR originated in a man aged 40-55 years in good health and CMV-seropositive. The J gene is TRBJ2-7, the V gene TRBV11-2, with D possibly being TRBD1 (6 bases). The CDR3 region is CASSSYRVSSYEQYF. CDR3 coding DNA: TGTGCCAGCAGCTCTTACAGGGTGTCTTCCTACGAGCAGTACTTC.